The 13 T cell receptor beta chains below come from one sample, sequenced in a study of T cells after yellow fever vaccination. TCRdb passed the 5' RACE reads through MiXCR, listing each CDR3 protein once. The sample records hundreds of thousands of distinct CDR3 sequences, roughly 13% being singletons. The sequencing here drew on PBMCs, taken on the day of the yellow fever booster vaccination. Receptors originate from a man aged 25-40 years who received the YFV17D yellow fever vaccine.

This clonotype was observed a handful of times. The V call is TRBV6-2 or TRBV6-3, the J call TRBJ1-5, with D possibly TRBD1 on 5 matching bases. This CDR3 has 12 amino acids. V was pared by 6 bases and J by 9 bases, with 12 bases between. Germline CDR1 MNHEY, CDR2 SVGEGT. The CDR3, as DNA: TGTGCCAGCAGACAGGATTTGGGGCCCCAGCATTTT. It codes for CASRQDLGPQHF.

This clonotype has a handful of counts. The rearrangement uses TRBV6-5 and TRBJ1-6; D is undetermined. The ends were cut back, 3 bases at V and 5 bases at J, with 11 bases in the middle. This CDR3 is 15 amino acids long. The germline V gene has CDR1 MNHEY and CDR2 SVGAGI. The CDR3 DNA reads as TGTGCCAGCAGTTATTCATCCTGGAATAATTCACCCCTCCACTTT. Translation gives CASSYSSWNNSPLHF.

The chain uses TRBV20-1 and TRBJ1-5; D is perhaps TRBD1 (6 bases). Germline CDR1 DFQATT, CDR2 SNEGSKA (reference sequence). The V gene lost 6 bases and the J gene lost 4 bases, with 13 bases spanning the gap. The CDR3 has 13 residues. The CDR3: CSAARGGNQPQHF. CDR3 nucleotides: TGCAGTGCCGCCCGAGGGGGGAATCAGCCCCAGCATTTT.

This clonotype was observed at least ten times. The chain links TRBV7-2 to TRBJ2-7; D not certain. The V and J ends lost 5 bases and 0 bases respectively, with 5 bases between them. The CDR3 sequence is 12 residues long. Germline CDR1 is SGHTA and CDR2 is FQGNSA. Here the CDR3 reads CASSASSYEQYF. In DNA, the CDR3 is TGTGCCAGCAGCGCGAGCTCCTACGAGCAGTACTTC.

This clonotype was recorded at least ten times. V is TRBV12-3 or TRBV12-4 and J is TRBJ2-5; D is perhaps TRBD1 or TRBD2 (5 bases each). Trimming left V 5 bases short and J 7 bases short, with 17 bases between. CDR3 length: 14 amino acids. This CDR3 reads CASSPPGPLPTQYF. In DNA, the CDR3 is TGTGCCAGCAGTCCCCCGGGGCCGCTCCCGACCCAGTACTTC.

This chain connects TRBV5-6 to TRBJ2-7; the D gene is possibly TRBD1 (6 bases). V lost 3 bases, J lost 5 bases, and 12 bases lay in between. The CDR3 is 13 amino acids. CDR1 and CDR2 (germline): SGHDT, YYEEEE. CDR3 coding DNA: TGTGCCAGCAGCTCAGGGGCAAGTAACGAGCAGTACTTC. It specifies CASSSGASNEQYF.

The sample holds a few counts of this clonotype. The CDR3 sequence is CSVDGDGAYEQYF. CDR3 DNA: TGCAGCGTTGATGGGGACGGAGCCTACGAGCAGTACTTC. V is TRBV29-1 and J is TRBJ2-7; D could derive from TRBD1 or TRBD2 (5 bases each). The germline V and J ends were trimmed by 3 bases and 2 bases, with 11 bases remaining between them. The germline V gene encodes CDR1 SQVTM and CDR2 ANQGSEA. This CDR3 has 13 residues.

This rearrangement joins TRBV20-1 to TRBJ1-1; 10 bases agree with TRBD1. The CDR3 contains 13 residues. The V gene's germline CDR1 is DFQATT and CDR2 SNEGSKA (reference sequence). V lost 6 bases, J lost 12 bases, and 13 bases stayed unmatched. This CDR3 reads CSAPQRGTGVTFF. The CDR3 DNA is TGCAGTGCGCCCCAGAGGGGGACAGGGGTAACTTTCTTT.

This clonotype was found a few times. The CDR3 loop reads CASSRGLAGGSLDTQYF. Written as DNA, the CDR3 is TGTGCCAGCAGCCGAGGACTAGCGGGAGGGAGCTTAGATACGCAGTATTTT. This chain connects TRBV7-2 to TRBJ2-3; the match to TRBD2 covers 15 bases. J gave up 5 bases and V 5 bases, and 8 bases lay outside the gene matches. The germline V gene has CDR1 SGHTA and CDR2 FQGNSA. The CDR3 runs 17 residues.

This clonotype was counted only a few times. The CDR3, as DNA: TGTGCCAGCAGCCGCTTTGGGGGGCTGAGGTCCTACGAGCAGTACTTC. This codes for CASSRFGGLRSYEQYF. This rearrangement joins TRBV3-1 to TRBJ2-7; D may correspond to TRBD1 or TRBD2 (6 bases each). Deletions cut 4 bases from V and 1 base from J, with 17 bases between. The CDR3 sequence is 16 residues long. Germline V lookup: CDR1 LGHDT, CDR2 YNNKEL (reference sequence).

This sequence joins TRBV6-5 and TRBJ1-6, with D tentatively TRBD1 (6 bases). The CDR3 has 15 residues. V gave up 2 bases and J gave up 7 bases, with 12 bases separating them. The germline V gene has CDR1 MNHEY and CDR2 SVGAGI. The CDR3 reads CASSYRNRDNSPLHF. CDR3 bases: TGTGCCAGCAGTTACCGGAACAGGGACAATTCACCCCTCCACTTT.

The chain has TRBV12-3 or TRBV12-4 and TRBJ2-7; the D gene is possibly TRBD2 (6 bases). The CDR3 contains 16 residues. V was pared by 5 bases and J by 3 bases, with 20 bases between. The CDR3 spells CASSVSEGPSFYEQYF. CDR3 coding DNA: TGTGCCAGCAGTGTCTCGGAGGGCCCCTCCTTCTACGAGCAGTACTTC.

In this sample, this clonotype turned up a few times. This chain joins TRBV19 and TRBJ1-4; D not resolved. Trimming cost V 5 bases and J 8 bases, with 15 bases left between them. Germline V lookup: CDR1 LNHDA, CDR2 SQIVND (reference sequence). This CDR3 has 14 amino acids. CDR3 sequence (DNA): TGTGCCAGTAGTCGAACCTTTTCGGTGGAAAAACTGTTTTTT. Protein product: CASSRTFSVEKLFF.